The source of this TCR beta chain is a study of CD8+CD57+ T cells in acquired aplastic anemia. In its sample, this clonotype was seen a few times. Profiling of TCR beta VDJ combinations and CDR3 sequences used genomic DNA as template. MiXCR was run by TCRdb on the reads, yielding one entry per CDR3 protein. The sample lists roughly 150,000 distinct CDR3 sequences; 40% to 55% were seen once. All patients picked for sequencing had shown, by flow cytometry, an expansion of CD8+CD57+ cells. Sequencing was performed on sorted CD4+, CD8+, or CD8+CD57+ T cells (not recorded which) from PBMCs. The receptor was isolated from a human donor with aplastic anemia.

The CDR3 nucleotides read TGTGCCATCAGTGGGAGCAATCAGGGGTATGGCTACACCTTC. It translates to CAISGSNQGYGYTF. The gene calls are TRBV10-3 and TRBJ1-2, with a tentative D call TRBD1 (6 bases). The CDR3 runs to 14 residues. Germline V gene sequence: CDR1 ENHRY, CDR2 SYGVKD. V shed 4 bases and J shed 5 bases, with 14 bases lying between them.